These T cell receptor beta chains were read from a single sample in a study of cytomegalovirus exposure and HLA in healthy donors. Libraries were prepared by immunoSEQ multiplex PCR; TCRdb keeps only in-frame clonotypes and omits some of them. The table lists about 150,000 clones, 75% to 90% of them singletons. Sequencing was done on a sample of PBMCs. The receptors were gathered from a man between 18 and 29 years old in good health and CMV-seropositive. The conserved cysteine and the conserved F or W are not part of the CDR3 here. Rows may omit the clone size; those that give it use once, few, many or a size class.

>TRBV29-1|once|TRBJ2-1
SVERGLAVRGNEQF
>TRBV9|once|TRBJ2-5
ASSVLAGVLETQY
>TRBV5-1|.|TRBJ2-7
ASSKGQLPYEQY
>TRBV6-5|.|TRBJ2-1
ASSYERRGEQF
>TRBV19|.|TRBJ2-7
ASTPDRGNEQY
>TRBV19|once|TRBJ1-2
ASSIHHSRQKNYGYT
>TRBV5-8|once|TRBJ1-5
ASSWGQGVNQPQH
>TRBV6-6|.|TRBJ2-7
ASSYPGEGREQY
>TRBV7-2|.|TRBJ1-4
ASSIQQGDNEKLF
>TRBV7-9|.|TRBJ2-7
ASSLSRDYEQY
>TRBV30|.|TRBJ1-1
AWSAIGRATNTEAF
>TRBV27|.|TRBJ1-1
ASSRTPSVRNTEAF
>TRBV7-2|.|TRBJ2-1
ASTQGLAGPNEQF
>TRBV19|.|TRBJ2-7
ASRATMRGIPGEQY
>TRBV9|.|TRBJ1-2
ASSPSTGDYGYT
>TRBV19|.|TRBJ2-7
ASTPSGTSSYEQY
>TRBV4-2|.|TRBJ2-7
ASSQGPGDSYEQY
>TRBV4-3|.|TRBJ2-3
ASSQGTSTDTQY
>TRBV7-2|.|TRBJ1-1
ASSRTGNTEAF
>TRBV7-9|.|TRBJ1-4
ASSRDTGREKLF
>TRBV7-3|.|TRBJ2-1
ASSHSGNEQF
>TRBV15|.|TRBJ2-2
ATSHPKRGASTGELF
>TRBV7-9|.|TRBJ2-2
ASSISAGGNTGELF
>TRBV9|.|TRBJ2-2
ASSGQGVGNTGELF
>TRBV7-9|.|TRBJ1-1
ASSLGTGASTEAF
>TRBV2|.|TRBJ2-1
ASTSSGTSGRYEQF
>TRBV7-6|once|TRBJ1-2
ASSLAHGGLSYT
>TRBV10-3|.|TRBJ1-2
AISGGARQGARNYGYT
>TRBV4-2|.|TRBJ1-2
ASSQDDYINYGYT
>TRBV5-1|.|TRBJ1-4
ASSLDRVGATNEKLF
>TRBV30|once|TRBJ1-1
AWAEQGASEAF
>TRBV9|once|TRBJ2-7
ASSTRGGPSYEQY
>TRBV27|.|TRBJ1-1
ASSWNRGDTEAF
>TRBV2|.|TRBJ2-1
ASSHRDRVYNEQF
>TRBV5-6|few|TRBJ1-2
ASSSNWMGDPA
>TRBV7-9|.|TRBJ1-3
ASSLAWYRAVSGNTIY
>TRBV12-5|.|TRBJ1-4
ASGLVHAGGWEKLF
>TRBV7-2|.|TRBJ2-3
ASSSDRGRRDTQY
>TRBV5-7|.|TRBJ2-2
ASSLARGKTGELF
>TRBV11-2|.|TRBJ2-7
ASSLAQGSYEQY
>TRBV19|once|TRBJ2-1
ASSGLAGGLLSYNEQF
>TRBV2|.|TRBJ2-1
ASSERSSGYNEQF
>TRBV6-1|few|TRBJ2-1
ASSEVLADYNEQF
>TRBV10-3|.|TRBJ2-7
AITKTSSPNEQY
>TRBV6-6|.|TRBJ2-7
ASSSSGGYEQY
>TRBV7-2|.|TRBJ2-1
ASSPSRSGREGNEQF
>TRBV4-3|.|TRBJ2-7
ASSQVLAGLETHEQY
>TRBV19|.|TRBJ1-5
ALGSYSNQPQH
>TRBV2|.|TRBJ1-2
ASSAQGALGYT
>TRBV6-6|.|TRBJ2-1
ASSPGTYSSYNEQF
>TRBV5-1|.|TRBJ1-1
ASSHTGVTEAF
>TRBV13|.|TRBJ2-6
ASSLNLGLSSGANVLT